The clone carrying this T cell receptor beta chain was seen only a few times. The antigen is undetermined. This record comes from a study of T cells in Graves' hyperthyroidism and ophthalmopathy. Whole-study results and caveats: Ophthalmopathy could be told apart from stable hyperthyroidism with a 13 V-J model. For ophthalmopathy, model prediction preceded onset by a median about 6.2 months. Clonotypes that were expanded in thyroid above 0.001 mostly appeared in blood too.

Germline V gene lookup returns CDR1 KGHDR and CDR2 SFDVKD. V lost 4 bases and J 4 bases, leaving 4 bases between the germline ends. The CDR3 has 12 amino acids. Diagnoses used clinical symptoms, serum thyroxine and TRAb, thyroid ultrasound and orbital computed tomography. RNA transcripts provided the source from which TCR beta CDR3 regions were amplified. Primed by the HTBI set, a first-round RT-PCR was run on the TCR CDR3. Using its own MiXCR run on the multiplex PCR reads, TCRdb lists one record per CDR3 protein. The table lists 560,000 or so distinct CDR3 sequences, 46% of them singletons. The gene calls are TRBV24-1 and TRBJ2-1; no definite D call. Specimen: peripheral blood or thyroid tissue (not recorded which). The receptor was derived from a woman between 18 and 30 years old with Graves' hyperthyroidism. For the CDR3, the DNA is TGTGCCACCAGTGACCCGTACAATGAGCAGTTCTTC. Translating gives CATSDPYNEQFF.